A single T cell receptor beta chain is shown here with its context. The data originate from a study of blood T cell repertoires in COVID-19. Study overall: Material from acute and convalescent COVID-19 was sourced from the United States, Italy and Spain. T cells, B-cell-depleted T cells, or PBMCs supplied cDNA or gDNA.

Recruited during active infection, patients (from Seattle) were subsequently followed longitudinally. V dropped 5 bases and J dropped 2; count of bases not matched to a gene: 7. The CDR3 runs to 15 residues. The germline V gene encodes CDR1 MNHEY and CDR2 SMNVEV (reference sequence). Assay used: immunoSEQ multiplex PCR; TCRdb lists only in-frame clones, some missing. The sample lists about 120,000 clones; around 90% were seen once. This chain joins TRBV27 and TRBJ2-7; TRBD2 agrees at 9 bases. This TCR was recovered from a woman in her sixties or seventies with COVID-19, enrolled during active disease. The specimen was peripheral blood. The CDR3 reads CASSIYSGGTYEQYF. The CDR3 DNA follows: TGTGCCAGCAGTATTTATAGCGGGGGAACCTACGAGCAGTACTTC.